The rows below give T cell receptor beta chains drawn from one sample of a study of quantifying T cell responses using KT2 cells. Using its own MiXCR run on the UMI-ligation and nested PCR reads, TCRdb lists one record per CDR3 protein. The data show tens of thousands of distinct CDR3 sequences, 9% to 15% seen once. Material: PBMCs spiked with cells of the T cell clone KT2. The receptor source for this set is a human donor. The CDR3 runs from the conserved cysteine through the conserved F or W. D genes are given only for firm matches. Where a row states a size, it is once, few, many or the class of an expanded clone; other rows omit it.

TRBD1	TRBV7-6	TRBJ1-1	-	CASSSAPTGARKAFF	TGTGCCAGCAGCAGCGCCCCAACAGGGGCTCGGAAAGCTTTCTTT
-	TRBV14	TRBJ1-3	-	CASSRDMTGNTIYF	TGTGCCAGCAGCCGAGACATGACTGGAAACACCATATATTTT
TRBD2	TRBV6-4	TRBJ2-3	medium-sized	CASGRTSEDTQYF	TGTGCCAGCGGTCGAACTAGCGAGGATACGCAGTATTTT
-	TRBV4-1	TRBJ2-1	-	CASSARPRTNEQFF	TGCGCCAGCAGCGCGCGACCTCGAACAAATGAGCAGTTCTTC
-	TRBV18	TRBJ2-1	-	CASSPDLSRYNEQFF	TGTGCCAGCTCACCGGACCTAAGCAGGTACAATGAGCAGTTCTTC
-	TRBV10-3	TRBJ2-3	few	CAISDESTSPDTQYF	TGTGCCATCAGTGATGAGAGCACCAGCCCAGATACGCAGTATTTT
-	TRBV29-1	TRBJ1-2	many	CSVFLGEGNYGYTF	TGCAGCGTTTTTCTAGGGGAGGGGAACTATGGCTACACCTTC
-	TRBV6-1	TRBJ2-7	-	CASSWRYEQYF	TGTGCCAGCAGCTGGAGGTACGAGCAGTACTTC
TRBD2	TRBV19	TRBJ2-1	-	CASSQLAEYNEQFF	TGTGCCAGTAGCCAGCTAGCGGAGTACAATGAGCAGTTCTTC
TRBD1	TRBV4-3	TRBJ1-4	many	CASSEDDRVNEKLFF	TGCGCCAGCAGCGAGGACGACAGGGTAAATGAAAAACTGTTTTTT
-	TRBV6-2/TRBV6-3	TRBJ2-3	few	CATDEKSTDTQYF	TGTGCCACCGATGAAAAGAGCACAGATACGCAGTATTTT
TRBD2	TRBV6-6	TRBJ2-5	few	CASTHGGLETQYF	TGTGCCAGCACCCACGGGGGGTTGGAGACCCAGTACTTC
-	TRBV6-5	TRBJ1-1	-	CASRRTETEAFF	TGTGCCAGCAGAAGGACAGAGACTGAAGCTTTCTTT
-	TRBV5-1	TRBJ2-1	-	CASSWLGVMVNGEQFF	TGCGCCAGCAGCTGGCTCGGGGTGATGGTCAACGGTGAGCAGTTCTTC
-	TRBV7-9	TRBJ2-7	many	CASSQPSSYEQYF	TGTGCCAGCAGCCAACCTTCCTCCTACGAGCAGTACTTC
TRBD2	TRBV7-8	TRBJ2-7	many	CASSWASGTYEQYF	TGTGCCAGCAGCTGGGCTAGCGGGACCTACGAGCAGTACTTC
-	TRBV5-4	TRBJ1-4	few	CALKTDLNEKLFF	TGTGCCCTAAAGACAGACCTTAATGAAAAACTGTTTTTT
-	TRBV6-5	TRBJ1-2	many	CASSYVANYGYTF	TGTGCCAGCAGTTATGTAGCTAACTATGGCTACACCTTC
TRBD2	TRBV11-2	TRBJ2-1	many	CASSRRLAGQSNEQFF	TGTGCCAGCAGCCGAAGATTAGCGGGCCAATCGAATGAGCAGTTCTTC
TRBD1	TRBV15	TRBJ2-5	few	CATSRAGQDMETQYF	TGTGCCACCAGCAGAGCGGGACAGGATATGGAGACCCAGTACTTC
TRBD1	TRBV10-3	TRBJ2-6	few	CAISEDRVRWANVLTF	TGTGCCATCAGTGAGGACAGGGTTCGCTGGGCCAACGTCCTGACTTTC
-	TRBV20-1	TRBJ1-1	few	CSVKRVDTEAFF	TGCAGTGTTAAAAGGGTTGACACTGAAGCTTTCTTT
-	TRBV7-3	TRBJ1-1	few	CASSLVAEREEAFF	TGTGCCAGCAGCTTAGTGGCAGAGCGGGAGGAAGCTTTCTTT
TRBD1	TRBV5-4	TRBJ1-6	-	CASSLASGTASPLHF	TGTGCCAGCAGCTTGGCCTCCGGGACAGCTTCACCCCTCCACTTT
-	TRBV5-1	TRBJ1-6	-	CASSTGQTSSYNSPLHF	TGCGCCAGCAGCACCGGACAGACGAGCTCCTATAATTCACCCCTCCACTTT
-	TRBV2	TRBJ1-2	few	CASSKDWYGYTF	TGTGCCAGCAGTAAGGATTGGTATGGCTACACCTTC
-	TRBV12-3/TRBV12-4	TRBJ2-3	-	CASSLWWGYTDTQYF	TGTGCCAGCAGTTTATGGTGGGGTTACACAGATACGCAGTATTTT
TRBD1	TRBV19	TRBJ1-1	many	CASSPRTGGTTEAFF	TGTGCCAGTAGTCCACGGACAGGGGGGACCACTGAAGCTTTCTTT
-	TRBV6-5	TRBJ2-5	few	CASSYSRFWVEQQETQYF	TGTGCCAGCAGTTACTCTCGGTTTTGGGTGGAACAGCAAGAGACCCAGTACTTC
-	TRBV20-1	TRBJ2-7	few	CSARNDSSYEQYF	TGCAGTGCTAGAAACGACAGCTCCTACGAGCAGTACTTC
TRBD2	TRBV6-1	TRBJ2-1	few	CASRTGTSGSSYNEQFF	TGTGCCAGCAGGACCGGGACTAGCGGCAGCTCCTACAATGAGCAGTTCTTC
TRBD1	TRBV3-1	TRBJ2-1	many	CASSQQARTGSYNEQFF	TGTGCCAGCAGCCAACAAGCACGGACAGGGTCCTACAATGAGCAGTTCTTC
-	TRBV7-2	TRBJ2-7	few	CASSLGRGPGNEQYF	TGTGCCAGCAGCTTAGGCCGGGGGCCGGGCAACGAGCAGTACTTC
TRBD1	TRBV12-3/TRBV12-4	TRBJ2-3	-	CASSGTGVSETQYF	TGTGCCAGCAGTGGGACAGGGGTCTCAGAAACGCAGTATTTT
-	TRBV12-3/TRBV12-4	TRBJ1-5	-	CASPDLRAQPQHF	TGTGCCAGCCCGGACTTGCGTGCTCAGCCCCAGCATTTT
-	TRBV5-4	TRBJ2-3	many	CASSLVPADPPEGTQYF	TGTGCCAGCAGCTTGGTCCCCGCGGACCCTCCCGAGGGTACGCAGTATTTT
-	TRBV28	TRBJ1-2	many	CASSLGEGGYTF	TGTGCCAGCAGTTTAGGGGAGGGTGGCTACACCTTC
TRBD1	TRBV10-3	TRBJ2-3	-	CAIRALQGASDTQYF	TGTGCCATCAGAGCGCTACAGGGGGCGTCAGATACGCAGTATTTT
TRBD1	TRBV10-2	TRBJ1-2	many	CASSVGGGSGYTF	TGCGCCAGCAGTGTAGGAGGGGGCTCTGGCTACACCTTC
TRBD2	TRBV5-1	TRBJ2-5	-	CASSRFSGVGETQYF	TGCGCCAGCAGCCGATTTAGCGGGGTGGGGGAGACCCAGTACTTC
-	TRBV15	TRBJ1-1	-	CATSSLLDPIVSGAFF	TGTGCCACCAGCAGCCTACTTGACCCGATTGTCTCGGGAGCTTTCTTT
-	TRBV29-1	TRBJ1-1	-	CSARTDPSTEAFF	TGCAGCGCTCGGACAGACCCCAGCACTGAAGCTTTCTTT
-	TRBV14	TRBJ1-1	-	CASSQDIGSGNTEAFF	TGTGCCAGCAGCCAAGATATAGGGTCAGGGAACACTGAAGCTTTCTTT
TRBD1	TRBV5-1	TRBJ1-2	few	CASSRTGADYGYTF	TGCGCCAGCAGTCGGACAGGGGCTGACTATGGCTACACCTTC
-	TRBV20-1	TRBJ2-3	few	CSASLFSTDTQYF	TGCAGTGCTAGCCTATTTAGCACAGATACGCAGTATTTT
-	TRBV20-1	TRBJ1-3	few	CSARESSGNTIYF	TGCAGTGCTAGAGAGAGCTCTGGAAACACCATATATTTT
-	TRBV20-1	TRBJ1-2	-	CSASRVSNYGYTF	TGCAGTGCTAGTCGGGTCTCCAACTATGGCTACACCTTC
TRBD2	TRBV20-1	TRBJ2-3	-	CSVSRGLAVRTDTQYF	TGCAGTGTGTCACGGGGACTAGCGGTCCGCACAGATACGCAGTATTTT
TRBD1	TRBV6-2/TRBV6-3	TRBJ1-5	few	CASSYRGQGSNQPQHF	TGTGCCAGCAGTTATAGGGGACAGGGTAGCAATCAGCCCCAGCATTTT
TRBD1	TRBV24-1	TRBJ1-2	-	CDTSDHLGQGRYGYTF	TGTGACACCAGTGACCACTTAGGACAGGGTCGGTATGGCTACACCTTC